These 7 T cell receptor beta chains originate from one sample sequenced in a study of blood T cell repertoires in COVID-19. The protocol was immunoSEQ multiplex PCR, while the TCRdb copy is restricted to in-frame clones and leaves out a portion. The repertoire holds around 190,000 clones, with roughly 83% as singletons. Sequences were obtained from peripheral blood. These receptors were taken from a human donor in a cohort sampled during active COVID-19.

This rearrangement joins TRBV5-1 to TRBJ2-1; TRBD2 aligns across 9 bases. This CDR3 region has 16 residues. The germline V gene has CDR1 SGHRS and CDR2 YFSETQ. After removal of 0 bases from V and 4 bases from J, the junction contained 5 bases not matched to a gene. CDR3 protein: CASSLGVSGGYNEQFF. The CDR3 DNA reads as TGCGCCAGCAGCTTGGGTGTTAGCGGGGGTTACAATGAGCAGTTCTTC.

The gene calls are TRBV3-1 (or the pseudogene TRBV3-2) and TRBJ2-6; tentative D call: TRBD2 (5 bases). Germline V CDR1 and CDR2: LGHDT, YNNKEL (reference sequence). The germline V and J ends were trimmed by 4 bases and 2 bases, with 9 bases remaining between them. The length of the CDR3 is 15 residues. The CDR3 nucleotides are TGTGCCAGCAGCCCTACGGGAACTGGGGCCAACGTCCTGACTTTC. This gives the protein CASSPTGTGANVLTF.

This clone was observed a single time. The J gene is TRBJ2-3, the V gene TRBV7-2; TRBD2 matches 11 bases. V shed 1 base and J 1 base; nucleotides not matched to a gene: 4. The CDR3 length is 17 residues. CDR1 and CDR2 from the germline V gene are SGHTA and FQGNSA. CDR3 in amino acids: CASSLDIAGGGTDTQYF. The CDR3 DNA sequence: TGTGCCAGCAGCTTAGACATAGCGGGGGGGGGCACAGATACGCAGTATTTT.

The chain links TRBV19 to TRBJ1-5; D is perhaps TRBD1 (6 bases). Germline V gene data show CDR1 as LNHDA and CDR2 as SQIVND (reference sequence). V lost 3 bases and J 1 base, leaving 13 bases between the germline ends. This CDR3 is built from 16 residues. The DNA of the CDR3 is TGTGCCAGTAGTATGCGGGGGGCGGAGAGCAATCAGCCCCAGCATTTT. This encodes CASSMRGAESNQPQHF.

This rearrangement joins TRBV4-1 to TRBJ2-7; D call uncertain. V dropped 4 bases and J dropped 4 bases, with 14 bases sitting between them. Germline V gene sequence: CDR1 MGHRA, CDR2 YSYEKL. The CDR3 loop spans 14 amino acids. The CDR3 protein is CASSRIGTIYEQYF. For the CDR3, the DNA is TGCGCCAGCAGCCGAATAGGAACTATTTACGAGCAGTACTTC.

This clone was detected a few times. J is TRBJ2-7 and V is TRBV6-2 or TRBV6-3, with 8 bases fitting TRBD2. V gave up 0 bases and J gave up 12 bases; unmatched junction bases: 4. Per the germline V gene, CDR1 is MNHEY and CDR2 is SVGEGT. There are 12 residues in the CDR3. CDR3: CASSYSGTRLYF. The CDR3 coding sequence is TGTGCCAGCAGTTACTCGGGGACTAGATTGTACTTC.

The J gene is TRBJ2-7, the V gene TRBV19; 7 nucleotides agree with TRBD1. This CDR3 contains 16 residues. Germline V gene data show CDR1 as LNHDA and CDR2 as SQIVND (reference sequence). V shed 4 bases and J 7 bases; nucleotides not matched to a gene: 16. The CDR3 coding sequence is TGTGCCAGTAGTAAAGACAGGGTTGTGATCGTTGGGGAGCAGTACTTC. This gives the protein CASSKDRVVIVGEQYF.